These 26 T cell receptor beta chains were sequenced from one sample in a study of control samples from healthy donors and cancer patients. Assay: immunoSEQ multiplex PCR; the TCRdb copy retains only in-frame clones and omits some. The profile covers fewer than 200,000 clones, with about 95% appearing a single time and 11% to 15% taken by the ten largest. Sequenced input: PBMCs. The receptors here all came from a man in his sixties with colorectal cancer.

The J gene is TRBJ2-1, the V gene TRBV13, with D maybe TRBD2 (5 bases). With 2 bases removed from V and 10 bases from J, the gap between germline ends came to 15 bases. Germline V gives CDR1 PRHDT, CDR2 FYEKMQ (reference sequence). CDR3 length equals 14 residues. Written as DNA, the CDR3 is TGTGCCAGCAGCTTATGGTCGGCACTAGGGGAGCAGTTCTTC. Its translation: CASSLWSALGEQFF. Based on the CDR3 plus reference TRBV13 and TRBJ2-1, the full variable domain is AAGVIQSPRHLIKEKRETATLKCYPIPRHDTVYWYQQGPGQDPQFLISFYEKMQSDKGSIPDRFSAQQFSDYHSELNMSSLELGDSALYFCASSLWSALGEQFFGPGTRLTVL.

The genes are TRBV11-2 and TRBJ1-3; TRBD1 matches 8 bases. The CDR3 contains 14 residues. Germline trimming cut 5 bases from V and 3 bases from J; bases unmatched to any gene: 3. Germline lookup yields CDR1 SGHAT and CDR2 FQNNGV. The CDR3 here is CASSPDRDGNTIYF. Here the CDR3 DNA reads TGTGCCAGCAGCCCGGACAGGGATGGAAACACCATATATTTT.

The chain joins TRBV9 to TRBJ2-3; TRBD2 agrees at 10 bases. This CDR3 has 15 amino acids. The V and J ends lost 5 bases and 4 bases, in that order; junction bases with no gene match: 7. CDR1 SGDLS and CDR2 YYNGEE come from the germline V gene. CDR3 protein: CASSYSGGPPDTQYF. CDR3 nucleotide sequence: TGTGCCAGCAGTTATAGCGGGGGGCCTCCAGATACGCAGTATTTT.

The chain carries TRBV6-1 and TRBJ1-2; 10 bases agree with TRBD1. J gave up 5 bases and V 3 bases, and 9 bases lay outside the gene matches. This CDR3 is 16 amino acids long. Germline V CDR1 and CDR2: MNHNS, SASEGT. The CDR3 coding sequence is TGTGCCAGCAGTGAGGATGGGACAGGGGCCCCTTATGGCTACACCTTC. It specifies CASSEDGTGAPYGYTF.

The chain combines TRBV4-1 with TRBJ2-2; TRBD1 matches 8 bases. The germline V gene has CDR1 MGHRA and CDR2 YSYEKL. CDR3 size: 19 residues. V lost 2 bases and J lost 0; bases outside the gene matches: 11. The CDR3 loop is CASSQFGFSDRANTGELFF. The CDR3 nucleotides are TGCGCCAGCAGCCAATTCGGCTTCTCGGACAGGGCGAACACCGGGGAGCTGTTTTTT.

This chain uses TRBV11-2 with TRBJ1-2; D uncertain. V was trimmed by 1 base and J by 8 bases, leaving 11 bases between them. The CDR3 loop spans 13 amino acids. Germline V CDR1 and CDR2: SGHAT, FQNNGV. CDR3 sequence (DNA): TGTGCCAGCAGCTTAGCCCGGGTGCAGGGCTACACCTTC. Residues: CASSLARVQGYTF.

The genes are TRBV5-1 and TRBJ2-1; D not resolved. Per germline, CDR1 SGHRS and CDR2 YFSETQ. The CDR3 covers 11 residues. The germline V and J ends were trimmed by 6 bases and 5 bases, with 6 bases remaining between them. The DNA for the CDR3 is TGCGCCAGCACCTCAAACAATGAGCAGTTCTTC. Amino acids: CASTSNNEQFF.

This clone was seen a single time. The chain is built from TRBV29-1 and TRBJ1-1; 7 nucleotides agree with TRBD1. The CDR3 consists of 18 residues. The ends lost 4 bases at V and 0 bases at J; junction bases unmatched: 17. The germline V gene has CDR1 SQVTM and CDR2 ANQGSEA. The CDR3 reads CSVGPQRVRGQMNTEAFF. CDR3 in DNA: TGCAGCGTTGGACCACAAAGAGTTCGGGGACAGATGAACACTGAAGCTTTCTTT.

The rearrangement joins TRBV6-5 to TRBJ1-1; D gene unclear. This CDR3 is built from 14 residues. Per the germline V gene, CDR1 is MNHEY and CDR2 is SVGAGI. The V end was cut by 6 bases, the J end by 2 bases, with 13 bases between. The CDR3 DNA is TGTGCCAGCAGAACAATAGGACTTAACACTGAAGCTTTCTTT. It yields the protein CASRTIGLNTEAFF.

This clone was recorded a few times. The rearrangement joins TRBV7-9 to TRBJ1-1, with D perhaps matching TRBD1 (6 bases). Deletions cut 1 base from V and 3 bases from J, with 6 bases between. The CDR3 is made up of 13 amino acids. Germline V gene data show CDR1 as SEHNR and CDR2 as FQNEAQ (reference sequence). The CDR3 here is CASSLEGDTEAFF. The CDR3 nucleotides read TGTGCCAGCAGCTTAGAGGGGGACACTGAAGCTTTCTTT.

The DNA for the CDR3 is TGTGCCAGCAGCTCCAAAGGGACAGGGGGGTACGAGCAGTACTTC. This gives the protein CASSSKGTGGYEQYF. The chain recombines TRBV27 with TRBJ2-7; 11 positions match TRBD1. There are 15 residues in the CDR3. Trimming cost V 6 bases and J 4 bases; bases outside gene matches: 8. Germline-derived CDR1 and CDR2 are MNHEY and SMNVEV (reference sequence).

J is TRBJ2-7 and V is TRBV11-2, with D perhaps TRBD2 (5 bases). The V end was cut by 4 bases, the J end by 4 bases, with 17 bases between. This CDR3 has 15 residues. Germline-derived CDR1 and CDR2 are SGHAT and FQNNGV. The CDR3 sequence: CASSSLAGQLYEQYF. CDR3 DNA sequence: TGTGCCAGCAGCTCCTTGGCGGGCCAATTATACGAGCAGTACTTC. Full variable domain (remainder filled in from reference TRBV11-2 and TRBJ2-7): EAGVAQSPRYKIIEKRQSVAFWCNPISGHATLYWYQQILGQGPKLLIQFQNNGVVDDSQLPKDRFSAERLKGVDSTLKIQPAKLEDSAVYLCASSSLAGQLYEQYFGPGTRLTVT.

The CDR3 DNA follows: TGTGCCAGCAGTCAGCACGGGGGGGCCTTGGATGAGCAGTTCTTC. Residues: CASSQHGGALDEQFF. The J gene is TRBJ2-1, the V gene TRBV6-2 or TRBV6-3; TRBD2 matches 8 bases. Germline V lookup: CDR1 MNHEY, CDR2 SVGEGT. Germline trimming cut 5 bases from V and 8 bases from J; bases unmatched to any gene: 11. CDR3 length: 15 amino acids.

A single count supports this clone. CDR3 loop: CASSFQRRHEQYF. The CDR3 DNA sequence: TGTGCCAGCAGCTTCCAGCGCAGGCACGAGCAGTACTTC. This chain connects TRBV5-6 to TRBJ2-7, with no clear D. This CDR3 has 13 amino acids. From germline, CDR1 is SGHDT and CDR2 YYEEEE. V was cut by 2 bases and J by 5 bases, with 11 bases left in between.

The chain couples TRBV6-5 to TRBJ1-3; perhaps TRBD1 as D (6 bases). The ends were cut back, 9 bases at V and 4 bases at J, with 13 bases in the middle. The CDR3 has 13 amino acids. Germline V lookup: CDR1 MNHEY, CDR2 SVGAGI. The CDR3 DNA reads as TGTGCCAGAGTAACAGGGAAGGGAAACACCATATATTTT. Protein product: CARVTGKGNTIYF.

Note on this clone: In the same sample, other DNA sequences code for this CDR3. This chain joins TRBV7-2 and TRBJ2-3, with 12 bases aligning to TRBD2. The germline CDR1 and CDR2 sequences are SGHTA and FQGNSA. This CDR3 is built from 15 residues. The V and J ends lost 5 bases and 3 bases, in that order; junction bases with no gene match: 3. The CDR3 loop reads CASSQGLAGTDTQYF. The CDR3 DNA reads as TGTGCCAGCAGCCAAGGACTAGCGGGGACAGATACGCAGTATTTT.

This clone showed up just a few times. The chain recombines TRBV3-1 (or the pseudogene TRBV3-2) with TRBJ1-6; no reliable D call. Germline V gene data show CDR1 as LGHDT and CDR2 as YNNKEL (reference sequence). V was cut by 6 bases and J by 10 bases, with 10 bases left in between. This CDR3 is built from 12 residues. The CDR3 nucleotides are TGTGCCAGCAGTCGACATGAGTCACCCCTCCACTTT. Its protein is CASSRHESPLHF.

The CDR3 nucleotides read TGTGCCAGCTCACCTCCGGGACCAGGGGCGTCAGATACGCAGTATTTT. This translates into CASSPPGPGASDTQYF. The chain combines TRBV18 with TRBJ2-3; tentative D call: TRBD1 (6 bases). This CDR3 has 16 amino acids. Germline lookup yields CDR1 KGHSH and CDR2 LQKENI. V lost 3 bases and J lost 4, with 17 bases in between.

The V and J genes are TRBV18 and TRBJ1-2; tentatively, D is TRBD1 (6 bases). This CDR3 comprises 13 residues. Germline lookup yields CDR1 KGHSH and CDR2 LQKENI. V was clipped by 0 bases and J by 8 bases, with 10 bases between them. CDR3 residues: CASSPPGQMGYTF. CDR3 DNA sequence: TGTGCCAGCTCACCACCCGGACAGATGGGCTACACCTTC.

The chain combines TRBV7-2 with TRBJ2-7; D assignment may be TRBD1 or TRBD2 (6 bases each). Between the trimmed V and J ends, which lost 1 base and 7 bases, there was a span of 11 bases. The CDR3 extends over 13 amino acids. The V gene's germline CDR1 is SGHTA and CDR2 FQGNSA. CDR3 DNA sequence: TGTGCCAGCAGCTTAGACCGGGGGCGGGAGCAGTACTTC. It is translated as CASSLDRGREQYF.

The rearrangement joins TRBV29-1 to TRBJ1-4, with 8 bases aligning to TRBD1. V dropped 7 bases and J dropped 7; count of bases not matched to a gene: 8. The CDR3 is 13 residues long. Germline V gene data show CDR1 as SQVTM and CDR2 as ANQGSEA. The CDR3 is CSGRRGLGEKLFF. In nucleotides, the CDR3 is TGCAGCGGTCGCAGGGGGCTTGGTGAAAAACTGTTTTTT.

The CDR3 DNA is TGTGCCAGCAGCACCGGACTAGCGGGGTCCCGGGAGGAGCAGTTCTTC. It translates to CASSTGLAGSREEQFF. The V call is TRBV13, the J call TRBJ2-1, with 12 bases identical to TRBD2. This CDR3 comprises 16 residues. CDR1 and CDR2 from the germline V gene are PRHDT and FYEKMQ (reference sequence). The trim removed 5 bases at V and 10 bases at J, leaving 12 bases unmatched.

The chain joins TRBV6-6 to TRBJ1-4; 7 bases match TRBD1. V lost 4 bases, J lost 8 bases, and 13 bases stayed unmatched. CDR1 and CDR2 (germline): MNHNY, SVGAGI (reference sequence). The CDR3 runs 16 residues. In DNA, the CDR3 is TGTGCCAGCAGTTCCCCTGGGCCAGGGGGTGGCGAAAAACTGTTTTTT. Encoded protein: CASSSPGPGGGEKLFF.

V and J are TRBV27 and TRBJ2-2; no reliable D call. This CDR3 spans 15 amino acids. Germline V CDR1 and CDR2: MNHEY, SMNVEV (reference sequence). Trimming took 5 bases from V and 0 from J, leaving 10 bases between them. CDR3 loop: CASSRLSTNTGELFF. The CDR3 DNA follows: TGTGCCAGCAGTCGATTAAGCACGAACACCGGGGAGCTGTTTTTT.

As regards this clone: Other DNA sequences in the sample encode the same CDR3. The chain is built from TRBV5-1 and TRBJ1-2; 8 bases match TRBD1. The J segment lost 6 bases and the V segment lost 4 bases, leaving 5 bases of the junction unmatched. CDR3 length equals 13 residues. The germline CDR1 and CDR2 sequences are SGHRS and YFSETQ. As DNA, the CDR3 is TGCGCCAGCAGCACCGGACAGGGAAATGGCTACACCTTC. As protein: CASSTGQGNGYTF.

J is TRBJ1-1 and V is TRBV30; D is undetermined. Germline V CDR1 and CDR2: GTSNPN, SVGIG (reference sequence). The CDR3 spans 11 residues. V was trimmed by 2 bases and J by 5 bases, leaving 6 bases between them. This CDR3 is CAWSTATEAFF. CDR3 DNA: TGTGCCTGGAGTACGGCTACTGAAGCTTTCTTT.